This passage covers 16 T cell receptor beta chains from one sample sequenced in a study of shared clonotypes between healthy human individuals (dated by TCRdb to between 2020 and 2021). The library was made by the immunoSEQ multiplex PCR assay. TCRdb obtained this table from immuneACCESS and retained in-frame rearrangements with V and J assigned. These tables miss some clones; where compared with another copy, unresolved V genes account for less than half of the shortfall, and the remainder is unexplained. This sample lists about 2.4 million clones; approximately 93% were detected once. Clones ranked in the top ten supply approximately 0.36% of the sample. The sequenced sample was naive CD4+ T cells from PBMCs. This sample's cell subset or site label indicates: CD45RA+ positively selected. The source is a young man in good health. Some clones in this sample may be carry-over from other donors' samples.

This chain joins TRBV2 and TRBJ2-7; D is ambiguous. The CDR3 is 15 residues long. With 4 bases removed from V and 3 bases from J, the gap between germline ends came to 16 bases. Germline CDR1 is SNHLY and CDR2 is FYNNEI. The CDR3 sequence is CASSGWALINYEQYF. Written as DNA, the CDR3 is TGTGCCAGCAGTGGATGGGCCCTAATAAACTACGAGCAGTACTTC.

The chain combines TRBV5-1 with TRBJ2-5; perhaps TRBD2 as D (7 bases). The V gene lost 3 bases and the J gene lost 4 bases, with 13 bases spanning the gap. The CDR3 is 14 amino acids. Germline values: CDR1 SGHRS, CDR2 YFSETQ. The CDR3 region has the DNA TGCGCCAGCAGCTACGGGGAGGGGGGAGAGACCCAGTACTTC. Its protein product is CASSYGEGGETQYF.

The chain uses TRBV28 and TRBJ2-7; 10 nucleotides line up with TRBD1. This CDR3 is 15 amino acids long. The germline CDR1 and CDR2 sequences are MDHEN and SYDVKM. The trim removed 3 bases at V and 5 bases at J, leaving 7 bases unmatched. The CDR3 loop is CASSFVGTGDNEQYF. Here the CDR3 DNA reads TGTGCCAGCAGTTTTGTCGGGACAGGGGACAACGAGCAGTACTTC.

The chain has TRBV30 and TRBJ2-1; 9 bases map to TRBD1. This CDR3 comprises 14 residues. Trimming at V came to 4 bases and at J to 3 bases, leaving 4 bases not matched to a gene. The germline CDR1 and CDR2 sequences are GTSNPN and SVGIG (reference sequence). The CDR3 protein is CAWTQDRGYNEQFF. The DNA for the CDR3 is TGTGCCTGGACTCAGGACAGGGGCTACAATGAGCAGTTCTTC.

The chain is built from TRBV11-3 and TRBJ2-2; TRBD1 matches 8 bases. The V segment lost 5 bases and the J segment 4 bases; nucleotides outside the gene matches: 3. Germline V CDR1 and CDR2: SGHNT, YENEEA. The CDR3 sequence is 14 residues long. The CDR3 sequence is CASSPRGLTGELFF. CDR3 sequence (DNA): TGTGCCAGCAGCCCCAGGGGGCTCACCGGGGAGCTGTTTTTT.

The rearrangement uses TRBV10-3 and TRBJ1-2; D call uncertain. The CDR3 length is 13 residues. With 5 bases removed from V and 6 bases from J, the gap between germline ends came to 13 bases. Per the germline V gene, CDR1 is ENHRY and CDR2 is SYGVKD. The CDR3 coding sequence is TGTGCCATCAGTTCGATTCTGGGGAATGGCTACACCTTC. Amino acid sequence: CAISSILGNGYTF.

The CDR3 coding sequence is TGTGCCAGCAGCTTCAGACTGTTCACAGATACGCAGTATTTT. As protein: CASSFRLFTDTQYF. This rearrangement joins TRBV7-2 to TRBJ2-3; D gene uncertain. From germline, CDR1 is SGHTA and CDR2 FQGNSA. V lost 3 bases and J 2 bases, leaving 9 bases between the germline ends. The CDR3 length is 14 residues.

The chain combines TRBV11-2 with TRBJ2-3, with D uncertain. V was shortened by 4 bases and J by 5 bases, with 10 bases between the two germline ends. There are 13 residues in the CDR3. Germline CDR1 is SGHAT and CDR2 is FQNNGV. In DNA form, the CDR3 reads TGTGCCAGCAGCTGGTGGGCCCTAGATACGCAGTATTTT. As protein: CASSWWALDTQYF. The whole variable domain, remainder taken from reference TRBV11-2 and TRBJ2-3, is EAGVAQSPRYKIIEKRQSVAFWCNPISGHATLYWYQQILGQGPKLLIQFQNNGVVDDSQLPKDRFSAERLKGVDSTLKIQPAKLEDSAVYLCASSWWALDTQYFGPGTRLTVL.

The chain is built from TRBV19 and TRBJ1-6; 10 bases map to TRBD1. CDR3 length: 14 residues. Looked up from germline, CDR1 is LNHDA and CDR2 is SQIVND (reference sequence). V lost 5 bases, J lost 7 bases, and 2 bases stayed unmatched. CDR3 DNA: TGTGCCAGTAGTGAGGACAGGGGGAATTCACCCCTCCACTTT. Protein product: CASSEDRGNSPLHF.

This rearrangement joins TRBV29-1 to TRBJ2-3; weak D call: TRBD1 (6 bases). V was shortened by 7 bases and J by 2 bases, with 7 bases between the two germline ends. CDR1 is SQVTM, CDR2 ANQGSEA, per germline. CDR3 length equals 11 residues. Written as DNA, the CDR3 is TGCAGCGGGACAGACACAGATACGCAGTATTTT. Protein: CSGTDTDTQYF.

This sequence joins TRBV5-4 and TRBJ2-1; 13 bases fit TRBD2. The V gene's germline CDR1 is SGHNT and CDR2 YYREEE (reference sequence). This CDR3 has 14 amino acids. Trimming at V came to 8 bases and at J to 5 bases, leaving 4 bases not matched to a gene. Written as DNA, the CDR3 is TGTGCCAGTTACGGACTAGCGGGAGACAATGAGCAGTTCTTC. Translating it yields CASYGLAGDNEQFF.

This clone appeared once. The chain is built from TRBV19 and TRBJ2-7; maybe TRBD2 (6 bases). This CDR3 is 15 amino acids long. V lost 3 bases and J 1 base, leaving 13 bases between the germline ends. Per the germline V gene, CDR1 is LNHDA and CDR2 is SQIVND (reference sequence). The CDR3 region is CASSMGGSGSYEQYF. For the CDR3, the DNA is TGTGCCAGTAGTATGGGGGGATCTGGTTCCTACGAGCAGTACTTC.

This clone was detected only a few times. The chain is built from TRBV5-4 and TRBJ1-1; maybe TRBD1 (5 bases). V was clipped by 0 bases and J by 7 bases, with 10 bases between them. Looked up from germline, CDR1 is SGHNT and CDR2 is YYREEE (reference sequence). CDR3 length: 13 residues. As DNA, the CDR3 is TGTGCCAGCAGCTTGGTAGGGGCTAATGAAGCTTTCTTT. Protein: CASSLVGANEAFF.

V gene TRBV7-2 combines with J gene TRBJ2-7; D not resolved. The CDR3 is 12 amino acids. Trimming pared 2 bases from V and 4 bases from J, leaving 6 bases between. Germline V gene lookup returns CDR1 SGHTA and CDR2 FQGNSA. CDR3 region: CASSLRNYEQYF. The CDR3 coding sequence is TGTGCCAGCAGCTTAAGGAATTACGAGCAGTACTTC.

This sequence joins TRBV27 and TRBJ2-6; tentatively, D is TRBD1 (5 bases). The CDR3 consists of 16 residues. Between the trimmed V and J ends, which lost 7 bases and 1 base, there was a span of 14 bases. CDR1 and CDR2 (germline): MNHEY, SMNVEV (reference sequence). Here the CDR3 reads CASKGRVQSGANVLTF. The CDR3 DNA follows: TGTGCCAGCAAAGGCAGGGTCCAGTCTGGGGCCAACGTCCTGACTTTC.

The chain links TRBV2 to TRBJ2-1; 16 positions match TRBD2. Germline V CDR1 and CDR2: SNHLY, FYNNEI. The ends lost 6 bases at V and 10 bases at J; junction bases unmatched: 18. CDR3 length: 19 amino acids. The CDR3 nucleotides read TGTGCCAGCAGGGAGACTTACGGGACTAGCGGGAGGGATATGGGGGAGCAGTTCTTC. Protein sequence: CASRETYGTSGRDMGEQFF.